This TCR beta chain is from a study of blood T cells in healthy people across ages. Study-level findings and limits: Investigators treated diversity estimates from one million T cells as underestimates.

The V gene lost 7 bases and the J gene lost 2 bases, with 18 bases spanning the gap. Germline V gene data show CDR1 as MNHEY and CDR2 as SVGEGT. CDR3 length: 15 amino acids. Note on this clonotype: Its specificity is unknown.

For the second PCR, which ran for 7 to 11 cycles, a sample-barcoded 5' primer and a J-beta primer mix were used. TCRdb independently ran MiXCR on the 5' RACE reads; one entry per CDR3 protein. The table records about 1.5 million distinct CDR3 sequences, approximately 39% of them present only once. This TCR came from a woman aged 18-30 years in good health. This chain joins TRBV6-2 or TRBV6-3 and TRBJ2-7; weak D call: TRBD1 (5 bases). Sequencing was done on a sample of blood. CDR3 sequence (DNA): TGTGCCAGCACTCTTGATACAGGTTCGCCCTACGAGCAGTACTTC. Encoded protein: CASTLDTGSPYEQYF.